The 20 T cell receptor beta chains listed next were all sequenced from one sample in a study of blood T cell repertoires in COVID-19. Only in-frame clones appear in the TCRdb table, and some are missing; sequencing was by immunoSEQ multiplex PCR. The table records roughly 130,000 clones, around 87% of them present only once. Source material: peripheral blood. The receptors shown here come from a woman aged 55-69 years with acute or convalescent COVID-19.

CDR3 coding DNA: TGTGCCAGCTCACCCCTCCCACTAGCGGGAGGGCCCCCAGATACGCAGTATTTT. It translates to CASSPLPLAGGPPDTQYF. The genes are TRBV18 and TRBJ2-3; 13 positions match TRBD2. The germline CDR1 and CDR2 sequences are KGHSH and LQKENI. The V gene end was trimmed by 3 bases and the J gene end by 4 bases; junction bases not matched to a gene: 10. The CDR3 has 18 amino acids. Full variable domain (outside the CDR3, taken from reference TRBV18 and TRBJ2-3): NAGVMQNPRHLVRRRGQEARLRCSPMKGHSHVYWYRQLPEEGLKFMVYLQKENIIDESGMPKERFSAEFPKEGPSILRIQQVVRGDSAAYFCASSPLPLAGGPPDTQYFGPGTRLTVL.

The chain recombines TRBV19 with TRBJ2-1; TRBD1 matches 10 bases. The V gene's germline CDR1 is LNHDA and CDR2 SQIVND (reference sequence). The junction had 5 bases not matched to a gene; V was cut back by 6 bases and J by 3 bases. This CDR3 spans 15 amino acids. CDR3 sequence: CASRRDRGDYNEQFF. The CDR3 coding sequence is TGTGCCAGTAGGAGGGACAGGGGTGACTACAATGAGCAGTTCTTC.

The genes are TRBV19 and TRBJ2-2, with 7 bases identical to TRBD1. In germline, CDR1 is LNHDA, CDR2 SQIVND (reference sequence). Unmatched junction bases numbered 6, after V lost 4 bases and J lost 1 base. The CDR3 spans 16 residues. Here the CDR3 reads CASSKMGQMNTGELFF. CDR3 nucleotide sequence: TGTGCCAGTAGTAAGATGGGACAGATGAACACCGGGGAGCTGTTTTTT.

This rearrangement joins TRBV7-9 to TRBJ2-1, with 15 bases identical to TRBD2. Trimming removed 3 bases from V and 4 bases from J; junction bases left unmatched: 10. Germline CDR1 and CDR2: SEHNR and FQNEAQ (reference sequence). This CDR3 spans 19 amino acids. DNA of the CDR3: TGTGCCAGCAGCTTTAACTTGGGACTAGCGGGAGGAGCTTACAATGAGCAGTTCTTC. Its protein is CASSFNLGLAGGAYNEQFF.

This chain joins TRBV11-3 and TRBJ2-1; D unclear. The length of the CDR3 is 14 residues. Germline V gives CDR1 SGHNT, CDR2 YENEEA. V lost 2 bases to trimming and J lost 0 bases, with 5 bases between them. The CDR3 protein is CASSLTGSYNEQFF. CDR3 nucleotide sequence: TGTGCCAGCAGCTTAACGGGCTCCTACAATGAGCAGTTCTTC.

The chain links TRBV6-1 to TRBJ1-1; possibly TRBD1 for D (5 bases). The CDR3 contains 13 residues. V was shortened by 0 bases and J by 3 bases, with 5 bases between the two germline ends. Germline V gene lookup returns CDR1 MNHNS and CDR2 SASEGT. CDR3 bases: TGTGCCAGCAGTGAAGCCAGGGACACTGAAGCTTTCTTT. This translates into CASSEARDTEAFF.

The V call is TRBV6-1, the J call TRBJ1-1; D is undetermined. Trimming took 2 bases from V and 4 from J, leaving 11 bases between them. The CDR3 is made up of 14 amino acids. Germline loops: CDR1 MNHNS, CDR2 SASEGT. This CDR3 is CASSERVEGTEAFF. CDR3 DNA: TGTGCCAGCAGTGAAAGGGTCGAGGGCACTGAAGCTTTCTTT.

This sequence joins TRBV6-6 and TRBJ1-2; 9 nucleotides align to TRBD1. Germline V gene sequence: CDR1 MNHNY, CDR2 SVGAGI (reference sequence). The CDR3 is 14 residues long. V trimming: 3 bases; J trimming: 8 bases; junction bases outside the gene matches: 7. The CDR3 coding sequence is TGTGCCAGCAGTTATGGTCGGACAGGGGAAGGCTACACCTTC. Translation gives CASSYGRTGEGYTF.

This chain connects TRBV5-1 to TRBJ2-3; D is unresolved. The ends were cut back, 6 bases at V and 1 base at J, with 9 bases in the middle. Germline CDR1 and CDR2: SGHRS and YFSETQ. This CDR3 spans 13 amino acids. CDR3 DNA: TGCGCCAGCAACTTACAAGGCACAGATACGCAGTATTTT. This translates into CASNLQGTDTQYF.

This chain connects TRBV2 to TRBJ1-4, with D perhaps matching TRBD1 (6 bases). The CDR3 extends over 15 amino acids. V lost 6 bases to trimming and J lost 0 bases, with 11 bases between them. CDR1 and CDR2 (germline): SNHLY, FYNNEI. The CDR3 nucleotides are TGTGCCAGCAGGGACCACAGGGCAACTAATGAAAAACTGTTTTTT. It codes for CASRDHRATNEKLFF.

The CDR3 protein is CASSQTRTENSPLHF. CDR3 coding DNA: TGTGCCAGCAGCCAAACCCGGACAGAGAATTCACCCCTCCACTTT. This chain links TRBV11-2 with TRBJ1-6; tentatively, D is TRBD1 (6 bases). The CDR3 is made up of 15 amino acids. Germline V gene sequence: CDR1 SGHAT, CDR2 FQNNGV. The V gene lost 5 bases and the J gene lost 7 bases, with 15 bases spanning the gap.

The V and J genes are TRBV3-1 (or the pseudogene TRBV3-2) and TRBJ2-7; a weak D match, TRBD2 (7 bases). CDR1 LGHDT and CDR2 YNNKEL come from the germline V gene (reference sequence). V was pared by 7 bases and J by 4 bases, with 14 bases between. This CDR3 comprises 13 residues. This chain's CDR3 is CASTKRGGYEQYV. The CDR3 DNA follows: TGTGCCAGCACCAAAAGGGGGGGGTACGAGCAGTACGTC.

V and J are TRBV30 and TRBJ1-2; 11 bases fit TRBD1. Germline V CDR1 and CDR2: GTSNPN, SVGIG (reference sequence). The CDR3 runs to 15 residues. V lost 1 base and J lost 3; bases outside the gene matches: 4. Here the CDR3 DNA reads TGTGCCTGGAGTGGGGACAGGGGGGAAGACTATGGCTACACCTTC. This gives the protein CAWSGDRGEDYGYTF.

J is TRBJ2-7 and V is TRBV2; 11 positions match TRBD2. There are 14 residues in the CDR3. The V and J ends lost 6 bases and 3 bases, in that order; junction bases with no gene match: 4. Germline V gene sequence: CDR1 SNHLY, CDR2 FYNNEI. The CDR3 protein is CASSPGLAVYEQYF. The DNA of the CDR3 is TGTGCCAGCAGCCCGGGACTAGCGGTCTACGAGCAGTACTTC.

V gene TRBV5-1 combines with J gene TRBJ2-3; possible D gene TRBD1, 5 bases. The CDR3 length is 16 residues. Germline V gene sequence: CDR1 SGHRS, CDR2 YFSETQ. V was cut by 1 base and J by 3 bases, with 15 bases left in between. The CDR3 region has the DNA TGCGCCAGCAGCTTGATTGACAGAAGCCGGACAGATACGCAGTATTTT. Protein product: CASSLIDRSRTDTQYF.

The CDR3 DNA is TGTGCCAGCAGTTACTCCTTACAGGGAGTGGGTGAAAAACTGTTTTTT. Amino acid sequence: CASSYSLQGVGEKLFF. The chain uses TRBV6-5 and TRBJ1-4; D may be TRBD1 (6 bases). This CDR3 contains 16 residues. Trimming shortened V by 0 bases and J by 7 bases, and 15 bases separated the two germline ends. Germline V gives CDR1 MNHEY, CDR2 SVGAGI.

The chain has TRBV27 and TRBJ1-1; D call uncertain. The germline V gene encodes CDR1 MNHEY and CDR2 SMNVEV (reference sequence). CDR3 length equals 15 residues. Trimming pared 0 bases from V and 5 bases from J, leaving 13 bases between. CDR3 sequence reads: CASSLSEGVGTEAFF. The CDR3 bases are TGTGCCAGCAGTTTATCGGAGGGAGTTGGAACTGAAGCTTTCTTT.

This chain joins TRBV10-3 and TRBJ2-3; D is possibly TRBD2 (5 bases). CDR3 length: 14 residues. Germline V gives CDR1 ENHRY, CDR2 SYGVKD. V was clipped by 6 bases and J by 0 bases, with 10 bases between them. CDR3 region: CAIRGSASTDTQYF. CDR3 sequence (DNA): TGTGCCATCAGGGGGAGCGCCAGCACAGATACGCAGTATTTT.

The rearrangement links TRBV5-8 to TRBJ2-3; 9 bases are a match to TRBD1. The CDR3 consists of 19 residues. The germline CDR1 and CDR2 sequences are SGHTS and YDEGEE. The V segment lost 1 base and the J segment 1 base; nucleotides outside the gene matches: 13. CDR3 amino acids: CASSLSIRARDRGTDTQYF. The CDR3 coding sequence is TGTGCCAGCAGCTTGTCAATCAGGGCCCGGGACAGGGGCACAGATACGCAGTATTTT. The variable domain in full, with the rest retrieved from reference TRBV5-8 and TRBJ2-3, is EAGVTQSPTHLIKTRGQQATLRCSPISGHTSVYWYQQALGLGLQFLLWYDEGEERNRGNFPPRFSGRQFPNYSSELNVNALELEDSALYLCASSLSIRARDRGTDTQYFGPGTRLTVL.

V usage is TRBV18 and J usage is TRBJ1-2; D is possibly TRBD1 (5 bases). Germline CDR1 KGHSH, CDR2 LQKENI. The CDR3 spans 16 residues. Trimming removed 2 bases at V and 0 bases at J, with 13 bases between. The CDR3: CASSPMGQNANYGYTF. The CDR3 DNA reads TGTGCCAGCTCACCAATGGGGCAGAACGCTAACTATGGCTACACCTTC. Full variable domain (outside the CDR3, taken from reference TRBV18 and TRBJ1-2): NAGVMQNPRHLVRRRGQEARLRCSPMKGHSHVYWYRQLPEEGLKFMVYLQKENIIDESGMPKERFSAEFPKEGPSILRIQQVVRGDSAAYFCASSPMGQNANYGYTFGSGTRLTVV.